This T cell receptor beta chain was documented in a study of OX40 agonist ivuxolimab in advanced cancers. The overall study: The eligibility criteria allowed prior anti-PD-1, anti-PD-L1 or anti-CTLA-4 therapy, and about 40% had some.

The method was immunoSEQ multiplex PCR; TCRdb's version includes in-frame clones alone and lacks a portion of them. The sample contains 50,000 to 60,000 clones, about 91% of which appear only once. Blood draws occurred at baseline, cycle 4 day 1, and cycle 7 day 1. Germline V gene data show CDR1 as SGHKS and CDR2 as YYEKEE (reference sequence). Trimming left V 5 bases short and J 5 bases short, with 10 bases between. CDR3 length: 12 residues. The source was CD4+ or CD8+ T cells sorted from blood, collected in a trial of the OX40 agonist ivuxolimab. The chain links TRBV5-5 to TRBJ1-2; D perhaps matches TRBD1 (5 bases). This clonotype was sampled from an adult with an advanced solid tumor such as melanoma, head and neck, liver or kidney cancer. CDR3 nucleotides: TGTGCCAGCAGGGTGGAGGGGTATGGCTACACCTTC. It specifies CASRVEGYGYTF.